These T cell receptor beta chains were read from a single sample in a study of T cell responses to AZD1222 COVID-19 vaccine. Clones were read by immunoSEQ multiplex PCR, and TCRdb kept only the in-frame ones, dropping some. The sample has about 120,000 clones; roughly nine tenths are singletons. The specimen comprised peripheral blood, sampled 28 days after the second AZD1222 dose. Source of these receptors: an adult who received the AZD1222 COVID-19 vaccine. Both conserved end residues are part of each CDR3. D genes are given only for firm matches. Only some rows state a clone size, as once, few, many or a class for expanded clones.

clone_size	v_call	d_call	j_call	cdr3_nt	cdr3_aa
-	TRBV16	-	TRBJ2-5	TGTGCCAGCAGCCCATCGAAGGAGACCCAGTACTTC	CASSPSKETQYF
-	TRBV19	TRBD1	TRBJ1-5	TGTGCCAGTAGTATGGTTATACAGGGGTGGGCCAATCAGCCCCAGCATTTT	CASSMVIQGWANQPQHF
-	TRBV19	-	TRBJ1-1	TGTGCCAGTAGAAGGTCAGTTTACACTGAAGCTTTCTTT	CASRRSVYTEAFF
-	TRBV7-9	-	TRBJ1-1	TGTGCCAGCAGCTTGGAGGACGGCACTGAAGCTTTCTTT	CASSLEDGTEAFF
-	TRBV28	-	TRBJ1-1	TGTGCCAGCACCTGGGACACCGGGGCCACTGAAGCTTTCTTT	CASTWDTGATEAFF
-	TRBV4-2	-	TRBJ2-7	TGTGCCAGCAGCCAAATCGAGCGGTCCTACGAGCAGTACTTC	CASSQIERSYEQYF
-	TRBV25-1	-	TRBJ1-1	TGTGCCAGCAGCAACCTTGGGGGGAACACTGAAGCTTTCTTT	CASSNLGGNTEAFF
-	TRBV19	TRBD2	TRBJ2-2	TGTGCCAGTAGACCGGGGGGAACGGCGAACACCGGGGAGCTGTTTTTT	CASRPGGTANTGELFF
-	TRBV19	TRBD1	TRBJ1-5	TGTGCCAGTAGTATCGGGGACAGGGGCGTTAGCAATCAGCCCCAGCATTTT	CASSIGDRGVSNQPQHF
-	TRBV7-8	TRBD1	TRBJ1-2	TGTGCCAGCAGCCGAGACAGGGCCCACTATGGCTACACCTTC	CASSRDRAHYGYTF
-	TRBV5-6	TRBD1	TRBJ1-6	TGTGCCAGCAGCCTGACAGGGGATAATTCACCCCTCCACTTT	CASSLTGDNSPLHF
-	TRBV18	TRBD1	TRBJ1-1	TGTGCCAGCTCACCACTTGGACAGGGGGGATTGGGCACTGAAGCTTTCTTT	CASSPLGQGGLGTEAFF
-	TRBV6-2/TRBV6-3	TRBD2	TRBJ2-3	TGTGCCAGCAGTTACGTAGGGACTAGATCAGATACGCAGTATTTT	CASSYVGTRSDTQYF
few	TRBV5-5	-	TRBJ1-5	TGTGCCAGCAGTCCGGGACACCGAGAGTATAGCAATCAGCCCCAGCATTTT	CASSPGHREYSNQPQHF
-	TRBV2	TRBD1	TRBJ1-6	TGTGCCAGCAGGGCAGGGGGCGCCTATAATTCACCCCTCCACTTT	CASRAGGAYNSPLHF
-	TRBV2	-	TRBJ2-5	TGTGCCAGCAGTGAATTTTTCCAAGAGACCCAGTACTTC	CASSEFFQETQYF
-	TRBV3-1/TRBV3-2	TRBD1	TRBJ1-4	TGTGCCAGCAGCCAAACCGGGACAGCAAATGAAAAACTGTTTTTT	CASSQTGTANEKLFF
-	TRBV19	-	TRBJ1-2	TGTGCCAGTAGATTACAGGCCCAGATTAACTATGGCTACACCTTC	CASRLQAQINYGYTF
-	TRBV6-2/TRBV6-3	TRBD1	TRBJ1-2	TGTGCCAGCAGTGATGGACAGGGGGCTGGCTACACCTTC	CASSDGQGAGYTF
-	TRBV5-6	-	TRBJ1-1	TGTGCCAGCAGCTTGGCCAGGATGGTCACTGAAGCTTTCTTT	CASSLARMVTEAFF
-	TRBV6-1	-	TRBJ1-5	TGTGCCAGCAGACAGGGACTCAGCAATCAGCCCCAGCATTTT	CASRQGLSNQPQHF
-	TRBV7-2	-	TRBJ1-2	TGTGCCAGCAGCCGCCAAGGGGGGCCCGCTAACTATGGCTACACCTTC	CASSRQGGPANYGYTF
-	TRBV2	-	TRBJ2-5	TGTGCCAGCAGTGACAGGGGACGAGAGACCCAGTACTTC	CASSDRGRETQYF
-	TRBV7-2	TRBD1	TRBJ2-7	TGTGCCAGCAGCTTAGCTCACGGGACAGGCGCCTACGAGCAGTACTTC	CASSLAHGTGAYEQYF
-	TRBV19	TRBD1	TRBJ2-6	TGTGCCAGTAGTATAGATCTTGGGACAGACCTCCTCTCTGGGGCCAACGTCCTGACTTTC	CASSIDLGTDLLSGANVLTF
-	TRBV3-1/TRBV3-2	TRBD2	TRBJ2-7	TGTGCCAGCAGCCAAATGCTAGCGGGCTCCTACGAGCAGTACTTC	CASSQMLAGSYEQYF
-	TRBV11-2	-	TRBJ1-2	TGTGCCAGCAGCTATAGAGGGGCAGGTCGGCTCTATGGCTACACCTTC	CASSYRGAGRLYGYTF
few	TRBV27	-	TRBJ2-7	TGTGCCAGCAGTTTAAATAGGAGGAGCTACGAGCAGTACTTC	CASSLNRRSYEQYF
-	TRBV5-6	TRBD1	TRBJ1-3	TGTGCCAGCAGCTCGTTAATAGGACAGGGAGCAGGAAACACCATATATTTT	CASSSLIGQGAGNTIYF
-	TRBV19	TRBD1	TRBJ2-7	TGTGCCAGTAGTATACAGGGGGCTAACGAGCAGTACTTC	CASSIQGANEQYF
-	TRBV7-9	-	TRBJ2-1	TGTGCCAGCAGCTCGACTAGTTTTAATGAGCAGTTCTTC	CASSSTSFNEQFF
-	TRBV19	-	TRBJ2-2	TGTGCCAGTAGTATACAGGGGACGAAGACCGGGGAGCTGTTTTTT	CASSIQGTKTGELFF
-	TRBV27	-	TRBJ1-1	TGTGCCAGCACAAAAGGACAGAACTACATGAACACTGAAGCTTTCTTT	CASTKGQNYMNTEAFF
-	TRBV7-3	-	TRBJ1-2	TGTGCCAGCAGCTTAACCCTGGGCGTCGACTACACCTTC	CASSLTLGVDYTF
once	TRBV6-4	TRBD1	TRBJ1-6	TGTGCCAGCAGTGAGCGGGGGGACAGTAATTCACCCCTCCACTTT	CASSERGDSNSPLHF
-	TRBV3-1/TRBV3-2	-	TRBJ1-4	TGTGCCAGCAGCCCCCGGGGGTATAATGAAAAACTGTTTTTT	CASSPRGYNEKLFF
once	TRBV15	TRBD1	TRBJ1-5	TGTGCCACCAGCAGAGTCCCCGGGACAGGGTCCAATCAGCCCCAGCATTTT	CATSRVPGTGSNQPQHF
-	TRBV6-5	TRBD1	TRBJ1-5	TGTGCCAGCAGAGGCGGACAGGGGGTGGGGTGGCCCCAGCATTTT	CASRGGQGVGWPQHF
-	TRBV19	-	TRBJ2-1	TGTGCCAGTAGTAAAAGGGACGGTTCCTACAATGAGCAGTTCTTC	CASSKRDGSYNEQFF
-	TRBV5-1	TRBD2	TRBJ2-1	TGCGCCAGCAGCTCGAGCGGGGGGGCCTACAATGAGCAGTTCTTC	CASSSSGGAYNEQFF
-	TRBV10-3	-	TRBJ1-1	TGTGCCATCAGAAGCCAAGGGGGGAACACTGAAGCTTTCTTT	CAIRSQGGNTEAFF
-	TRBV10-3	-	TRBJ1-3	TGTGCCATCAGTGACCCTGCGGGGGGCACCATATATTTT	CAISDPAGGTIYF
-	TRBV6-4	-	TRBJ2-3	TGTGCCAGCAGTGACTACAGGACTGGAACGCAGTATTTT	CASSDYRTGTQYF
-	TRBV4-3	-	TRBJ1-2	TGCGCCAGCAGCCAAGAATGGGTGGGGGGAGGCTACACCTTC	CASSQEWVGGGYTF
-	TRBV28	-	TRBJ2-7	TGTGCCAGCAGTTTTCTCAGGAACGAGCAGTACTTC	CASSFLRNEQYF
-	TRBV10-1	-	TRBJ1-4	TGCGCCAGCAGTGAGTCTGGACGTTTTGAAAAACTGTTTTTT	CASSESGRFEKLFF
-	TRBV28	-	TRBJ1-5	TGTGCCAGCAGAAGCCAGGACAGACCTAATCAGCCCCAGCATTTT	CASRSQDRPNQPQHF
-	TRBV7-6	TRBD2	TRBJ2-7	TGTGCCAGCAGCTTAGAGGTGGGGCGGGACTATAGCACCTACGAGCAGTACTTC	CASSLEVGRDYSTYEQYF
-	TRBV5-1	TRBD2	TRBJ2-1	TGCGCCAGCAGCTTGATGACTAGCGGGGGGAATGAGCAGTTCTTC	CASSLMTSGGNEQFF
once	TRBV7-3	-	TRBJ2-3	TGTGCCAGCAGCTTACATGGACACACAGATACGCAGTATTTT	CASSLHGHTDTQYF
-	TRBV19	-	TRBJ1-6	TGTGCCAGTAGTATCCCTGGCTTAGGTAATTCACCCCTCCACTTT	CASSIPGLGNSPLHF